The sample holds one count of the clone carrying this T cell receptor beta chain. Here immunoSEQ multiplex PCR was the method, and the copy in TCRdb shows in-frame clones only, minus some. The sample consists of hundreds of thousands of clones, 87% of them appearing once. This sample is drawn from a study of blood T cell repertoires in COVID-19. V was pared by 3 bases and J by 2 bases, with 5 bases between. Germline lookup yields CDR1 MGHRA and CDR2 YSYEKL. This CDR3 has 13 residues. Recovery among Cohort 3 donors was established by two negative PCRs, clearance, or symptom resolution. This clonotype originated in a woman in her 50s who had recovered from COVID-19. Sequencing was carried out using PBMCs or T cells enriched from blood (not recorded which). The chain recombines TRBV4-1 with TRBJ2-1; weak D call: TRBD2 (5 bases). CDR3 sequence: CASSQEAYNEQFF. CDR3 coding DNA: TGCGCCAGCAGCCAGGAGGCCTACAATGAGCAGTTCTTC.